This entry lists 9 T cell receptor beta chains sequenced from one sample in a study of shared clonotypes between healthy human individuals (dated by TCRdb to 2020 to 2021). To prepare the library, the immunoSEQ multiplex PCR assay was applied. TCRdb limited this immuneACCESS table to in-frame rearrangements with V and J called. A share of clones is missing; checked studies link under half to unresolved V genes, and the rest is unexplained. The sample table lists 1.5 million to 1.9 million clones, about 98% of them with a count of one. The biggest ten clones account for less than 0.55% of the sample. Sequenced material: naive CD4+ T cells sorted from blood. Reading the label with the study, this specimen's cell subset or site is: CD45RA+ positively selected. The receptors were gathered from a young man in good health.

This chain uses TRBV30 with TRBJ2-2; no definite D call. Trimming took off 4 bases at V and 7 bases at J, with 13 bases between the two ends. The CDR3 contains 13 residues. CDR1 and CDR2 (germline): GTSNPN, SVGIG (reference sequence). The CDR3 region has the DNA TGTGCCTGGATCCCCAACTGGGACGGGGAGCTGTTTTTT. It is translated as CAWIPNWDGELFF.

The chain employs TRBV5-1 and TRBJ2-1, with 7 bases lining up with TRBD1. CDR1 and CDR2 from the germline V gene are SGHRS and YFSETQ. This CDR3 is 14 amino acids long. Germline trimming cut 4 bases from V and 5 bases from J; bases unmatched to any gene: 6. Here the CDR3 reads CASSGGQINNEQFF. In DNA, the CDR3 is TGCGCCAGCAGCGGGGGACAGATAAACAATGAGCAGTTCTTC.

The chain employs TRBV11-2 and TRBJ2-7; D is unresolved. V gave up 0 bases and J gave up 0 bases, with 12 bases separating them. CDR3 length equals 16 residues. CDR1 is SGHAT and CDR2 is FQNNGV in the germline V gene. The CDR3 bases are TGTGCCAGCAGCTTAGAACGGGCTCCGAGCTCCTACGAGCAGTACTTC. It is translated as CASSLERAPSSYEQYF.

Points on this clone: Other DNA sequences in this specimen translate into the identical CDR3. The chain couples TRBV29-1 to TRBJ2-5, with 7 bases fitting TRBD1. The V gene's germline CDR1 is SQVTM and CDR2 ANQGSEA. The CDR3 runs to 11 residues. The V and J ends lost 7 bases and 5 bases, in that order; junction bases with no gene match: 4. CDR3 DNA sequence: TGCAGCGGTGACAGGGTTGAGACCCAGTACTTC. Residues: CSGDRVETQYF. The full variable domain, with the rest looked up from reference TRBV29-1 and TRBJ2-5, is SAVISQKPSRDICQRGTSLTIQCQVDSQVTMMFWYRQQPGQSLTLIATANQGSEATYESGFVIDKFPISRPNLTFSTLTVSNMSPEDSSIYLCSGDRVETQYFGPGTRLLVL.

This clone was observed a single time. The V call is TRBV5-1, the J call TRBJ2-3, with D tentatively TRBD1 (5 bases). The V end lost 6 bases, the J end lost 2 bases, and 13 bases lay between the germline ends. CDR1 is SGHRS, CDR2 YFSETQ, per germline. CDR3 length: 14 residues. This chain's CDR3 is CASTLGHATDTQYF. The CDR3 DNA reads as TGCGCCAGCACCCTCGGACACGCCACAGATACGCAGTATTTT.

This sequence joins TRBV4-2 and TRBJ1-5; D is undetermined. The V end lost 0 bases, the J end lost 4 bases, and 10 bases lay between the germline ends. This CDR3 has 15 amino acids. Germline V gene lookup returns CDR1 LGHNA and CDR2 YNFKEQ. The CDR3 is CASSQDLLTNQPQHF. The CDR3, as DNA: TGTGCCAGCAGCCAAGACCTTCTTACGAATCAGCCCCAGCATTTT.

The count of this clone is one. The chain has TRBV9 and TRBJ1-3; D gene ambiguous. Per germline, CDR1 SGDLS and CDR2 YYNGEE. Trimming shortened V by 0 bases and J by 4 bases, and 11 bases separated the two germline ends. There are 15 residues in the CDR3. CDR3 in amino acids: CASSVGRSRGNTIYF. CDR3 in DNA: TGTGCCAGCAGCGTAGGGAGGTCGAGAGGAAACACCATATATTTT.

The chain couples TRBV6-6 to TRBJ1-4, with D possibly matching TRBD1 (5 bases). This CDR3 spans 14 amino acids. Trimming took 2 bases from V and 3 from J, leaving 7 bases between them. The germline CDR1 and CDR2 sequences are MNHNY and SVGAGI (reference sequence). The DNA for the CDR3 is TGTGCCAGCAGTTACCCGGGACCTAATGAAAAACTGTTTTTT. Protein: CASSYPGPNEKLFF.

This clone was observed once. The chain joins TRBV7-8 to TRBJ2-2; TRBD2 agrees at 15 bases. This CDR3 region has 17 residues. Germline CDR1 is SGHVS and CDR2 is FQNEAQ. The ends lost 4 bases at V and 5 bases at J; junction bases unmatched: 5. Here the CDR3 DNA reads TGTGCCAGCAGCTCGCCCGGGACTAGCGGGAGGACCGGGGAGCTGTTTTTT. Translating gives CASSSPGTSGRTGELFF.